The clone carrying this T cell receptor beta chain came up once. Its antigen is currently unknown. This record comes from a study of T cell repertoires and HLA-DP antigens. From germline, CDR1 is SGHNT and CDR2 YYREEE (reference sequence). Trimming removed 4 bases from V and 5 bases from J, with 18 bases in between. The CDR3 loop spans 15 amino acids. Profiled with immunoSEQ multiplex PCR; TCRdb holds only in-frame clones, not every one. The sample includes some 120,000 clones, around 93% of them seen just once. The sequenced material came from CD4+ T cells from PBMCs. The genes are TRBV5-4 and TRBJ1-1; D gene uncertain. The sequence came from a woman aged 18 to 35 in good health and CMV-seronegative. The CDR3 region is CASSQEVGRVTEAFF. The CDR3 DNA reads TGTGCCAGCAGCCAAGAAGTCGGGAGGGTAACTGAAGCTTTCTTT.